These 12 T cell receptor beta chains were sequenced from one sample in a study of shared clonotypes between healthy human individuals (dated by TCRdb to the early 2020s). Libraries were prepared through the immunoSEQ multiplex PCR assay. TCRdb provides this immuneACCESS table in a form limited to in-frame rearrangements. Some clones are lacking; in checked studies, under half of them reflect an unresolved V gene, and why the rest are absent is not known. The sample table shows about 1.4 million clones, and roughly 96% are seen once. Clones ranked in the top ten supply 1% to 1.5% of the sample. The sequencing input was naive CD4+ T cells sorted from blood. The sample's cell subset or site label, in plain terms: CD45RA+ positively selected. The receptors derive from a man in his thirties or forties in good health.

The chain couples TRBV18 to TRBJ2-7; 7 positions agree with TRBD2. Losses at the gene ends were 0 bases for V and 3 bases for J; bases not matched to a gene: 11. This CDR3 has 17 residues. Germline V CDR1 and CDR2: KGHSH, LQKENI. The CDR3, as DNA: TGTGCCAGCTCACCACCGGGACTAAGGAAAGAAGGCTACGAGCAGTACTTC. This translates into CASSPPGLRKEGYEQYF.

This chain joins TRBV27 and TRBJ2-5; D perhaps matches TRBD2 (6 bases). In germline, CDR1 is MNHEY, CDR2 SMNVEV (reference sequence). This CDR3 comprises 12 residues. V was clipped by 6 bases and J by 5 bases, with 10 bases between them. The CDR3 DNA reads as TGTGCCAGCAGGGGAGGCTTCGAGACCCAGTACTTC. Translated: CASRGGFETQYF.

Notes on this clone: Distinct nucleotide sequences in the sample also encode this CDR3. The CDR3, as DNA: TGTGCCAGCAGCCCCCCTGGTGGAGGCTACACCTTC. Encoded protein: CASSPPGGGYTF. The chain is built from TRBV9 and TRBJ1-2; no firm D call. Per the germline V gene, CDR1 is SGDLS and CDR2 is YYNGEE. The CDR3 runs 12 residues. Trimming took 4 bases from V and 8 from J, leaving 12 bases between them.

The chain links TRBV4-1 to TRBJ2-7; 14 nucleotides agree with TRBD2. This CDR3 contains 15 residues. The V gene's germline CDR1 is MGHRA and CDR2 YSYEKL. V lost 1 base and J lost 7; bases outside the gene matches: 3. CDR3 nucleotide sequence: TGCGCCAGCAGCCAAGCGGGACTAGCGGGAGTTGAGCAGTACTTC. The encoded protein is CASSQAGLAGVEQYF.

CDR3 bases: TGTGCCAGCAGCCCCCGGGGGGGAACCTACGAGCAGTACTTC. Translation gives CASSPRGGTYEQYF. The V call is TRBV6-4, the J call TRBJ2-7; TRBD2 matches 8 bases. Germline CDR1 MRHNA, CDR2 SNTAGT. V lost 6 bases to trimming and J lost 2 bases; unmatched junction nucleotides: 6. This CDR3 comprises 14 residues.

This rearrangement joins TRBV9 to TRBJ2-3; 10 bases fit TRBD1. CDR3 length: 17 amino acids. V shed 0 bases and J 5 bases; nucleotides not matched to a gene: 9. In germline, CDR1 is SGDLS, CDR2 YYNGEE. As DNA, the CDR3 is TGTGCCAGCAGCGTAGACCCCGGGACAGGGGTGGTAGATACGCAGTATTTT. It encodes CASSVDPGTGVVDTQYF.

V usage is TRBV29-1 and J usage is TRBJ2-7, with 9 nucleotides matching TRBD1. The CDR3 consists of 15 residues. The J segment lost 0 bases and the V segment lost 7 bases, leaving 10 bases of the junction unmatched. The germline CDR1 and CDR2 sequences are SQVTM and ANQGSEA. The CDR3 nucleotides read TGCAGCGCAAACAGGGGGACAGGGCGCTCCTACGAGCAGTACTTC. Its translation: CSANRGTGRSYEQYF.

The genes are TRBV28 and TRBJ2-2; D gene ambiguous. Trimming shortened V by 1 base and J by 1 base, and 4 bases separated the two germline ends. Germline CDR1 reads MDHEN; CDR2 reads SYDVKM. This CDR3 spans 14 amino acids. CDR3 sequence reads: CASSLSVNTGELFF. The CDR3 DNA sequence: TGTGCCAGCAGTTTATCGGTGAACACCGGGGAGCTGTTTTTT.

The chain is built from TRBV18 and TRBJ1-5, with 8 bases that match TRBD1. In germline, CDR1 is KGHSH, CDR2 LQKENI. CDR3 length equals 15 residues. Trimming at V came to 3 bases and at J to 11 bases, leaving 12 bases not matched to a gene. The CDR3 coding sequence is TGTGCCAGCTCACCCTCGGGACAGGCGGACTTGGCCCAGCATTTT. Protein: CASSPSGQADLAQHF.

This rearrangement joins TRBV4-1 to TRBJ2-7; 9 nucleotides line up with TRBD1. Germline CDR1 reads MGHRA; CDR2 reads YSYEKL. V gave up 2 bases and J gave up 0 bases; unmatched junction bases: 8. The CDR3 spans 17 residues. The CDR3 spells CASSQLPPTGGSYEQYF. For the CDR3, the DNA is TGCGCCAGCAGCCAACTTCCGCCGACAGGGGGCTCCTACGAGCAGTACTTC.

This chain joins TRBV29-1 and TRBJ1-1; D remains ambiguous. CDR3 length: 16 residues. The V end lost 2 bases, the J end lost 2 bases, and 18 bases lay between the germline ends. The germline gives CDR1 SQVTM, CDR2 ANQGSEA. CDR3 nucleotides: TGCAGCGTTGAAAGGACCTCCGTCAGTTCCAACACTGAAGCTTTCTTT. As protein: CSVERTSVSSNTEAFF.

This clone was detected only once. V and J are TRBV5-1 and TRBJ2-5, with 8 bases that match TRBD1. CDR1 and CDR2 (germline): SGHRS, YFSETQ. CDR3 length: 15 amino acids. Germline trimming cut 0 bases from V and 5 bases from J; bases unmatched to any gene: 6. The DNA of the CDR3 is TGCGCCAGCAGCTTGGCCGCTGACAGGGGTGAGACCCAGTACTTC. This translates into CASSLAADRGETQYF.